The rows below give T cell receptor beta chains drawn from one sample of a study of graft-versus-host responses after intestinal transplantation. Sequencing was performed with immunoSEQ multiplex PCR; in TCRdb, only in-frame clones are kept and a portion is missing. The sample lists 35,000 to 45,000 clones, around 96% occurring once. The sequenced sample was PBMCs, obtained 16 days after intestinal transplant. Every receptor here comes from a human patient who received an intestinal transplant, so some T cells may come from the graft donor. Both conserved end residues are trimmed from each CDR3.

v_gene	len	CDR3aa
TRBV30	11	AWTPNVGWEQY
TRBV19	13	ASSIDDREYQPQH
TRBV5-1	13	ASSSGRGGTDTQY
TRBV2	11	ASSDTGGYGYT
TRBV1	15	TSSQARGSKGTDTQY
TRBV4-1	13	ASSQDGREAYEQY
TRBV18	14	ASSSKTGGGNQPQH
TRBV7-6	10	ASSLRGTEAF
TRBV6-5	13	ASSYEGRNPYGYT
TRBV6-5	9	ASSSPDTQY
TRBV7-3	13	ASSLGLAGGNEQF
TRBV23-1	14	ASQQGSRSGDYGYT
TRBV6-5	12	ASSSDRANTEAF
TRBV5-4	10	ASSLRGTEAF
TRBV19	14	ASSMRVRPSNEKLF
TRBV28	14	ASSSRGAGGPETQY
TRBV25-1	12	ASSDWGETYEQY
TRBV4-3	12	ASSHRQGNGGYT
TRBV29-1	13	SVESPRTGDYEQY
TRBV25-1	13	ASRGAGQYSEKLF
TRBV4-1	14	ASSQPTGAGANVLT
TRBV6-4	11	ASSEDNTGELF
TRBV14	10	ASSEIELEQF
TRBV7-6	12	ASTMDSGSYEQY
TRBV28	12	ASSWGSSYNEQF
TRBV28	15	ASSLPGTFGGSYEQY
TRBV7-2	12	ASSRPSGRYEQY
TRBV19	13	ASRSGGLGTGELF
TRBV4-1	14	ASSQVFGVPNTEAF
TRBV7-6	14	ASSPALGYSGNTIY
TRBV28	13	ASTLVVRSNQPQH
TRBV19	13	ASSLQVRAQETQY
TRBV14	15	ASSQEAPRTSQETQY
TRBV27	14	ASSLFSGANTGELF
TRBV9	13	ASSVASGSPDTQY
TRBV5-3	13	ARSMGGRVYYEQY
TRBV27	13	ASSLRREVYNEQF